The 5 T cell receptor beta chains below come from one sample, sequenced in a study of cytomegalovirus exposure and HLA in healthy donors (TCRdb year 2017). The protocol used for the library was the immunoSEQ multiplex PCR assay. The multiplex PCR relied on a mix of 60 forward primers for TCR Vbeta segments and 13 reverse primers for TCR Jbeta segments. TCRdb took over this immuneACCESS table, retaining in-frame rearrangements with V and J assigned. Such tables are incomplete; in checked studies, under half of the missing clones stem from an unresolved V gene, and the remainder is unexplained. This sample lists about 150,000 clones; 75% to 90% were detected once. Just over 8% of the sample is in the top ten clones. The sample consisted of PBMCs. The receptors here all came from a woman between 45 and 60 years old in good health and CMV-seropositive.

V is TRBV30 and J is TRBJ2-7, with a tentative D call TRBD2 (6 bases). Per the germline V gene, CDR1 is GTSNPN and CDR2 is SVGIG (reference sequence). The CDR3 sequence is 14 residues long. V lost 3 bases and J 3 bases, leaving 15 bases between the germline ends. Here the CDR3 DNA reads TGTGCCTGGAGAAGTACCGGGGGTGGCTACGAGCAGTACTTC. Encoded protein: CAWRSTGGGYEQYF. The complete variable domain, with remaining parts taken from reference TRBV30 and TRBJ2-7, reads SQTIHQWPATLVQPVGSPLSLECTVEGTSNPNLYWYRQAAGRGLQLLFYSVGIGQISSEVPQNLSASRPQDRQFILSSKKLLLSDSGFYLCAWRSTGGGYEQYFGPGTRLTVT.

The chain recombines TRBV2 with TRBJ2-2; D call uncertain. This CDR3 comprises 14 residues. Germline V gene sequence: CDR1 SNHLY, CDR2 FYNNEI. V lost 4 bases and J lost 1, with 7 bases in between. CDR3 in amino acids: CASSVQVNTGELFF. DNA for the CDR3: TGTGCCAGCAGTGTGCAGGTGAACACCGGGGAGCTGTTTTTT.

This clone was seen only a few times. This chain links TRBV9 with TRBJ1-1; D is perhaps TRBD1 (5 bases). The germline CDR1 and CDR2 sequences are SGDLS and YYNGEE. This CDR3 comprises 14 residues. V was trimmed by 3 bases and J by 4 bases, leaving 13 bases between them. Written as DNA, the CDR3 is TGTGCCAGCAGCGGCGGGGGGTACGGCACTGAAGCTTTCTTT. It is translated as CASSGGGYGTEAFF.

The chain employs TRBV18 and TRBJ1-5; D might be TRBD1 (6 bases). V was cut by 1 base and J by 5 bases, with 12 bases left in between. Germline V gives CDR1 KGHSH, CDR2 LQKENI. The CDR3 is 15 residues long. As DNA, the CDR3 is TGTGCCAGCTCACCACAGTCGACAGGAGATCAGCCCCAGCATTTT. Protein product: CASSPQSTGDQPQHF.

This rearrangement joins TRBV5-4 to TRBJ2-3, with 9 positions matching TRBD2. The germline V gene encodes CDR1 SGHNT and CDR2 YYREEE (reference sequence). The CDR3 runs 16 residues. J was trimmed by 0 bases and V by 4 bases; bases with no gene match: 6. This CDR3 reads CASSPRTSGSTDTQYF. CDR3 bases: TGTGCCAGCAGCCCGAGAACTAGCGGGAGCACAGATACGCAGTATTTT.